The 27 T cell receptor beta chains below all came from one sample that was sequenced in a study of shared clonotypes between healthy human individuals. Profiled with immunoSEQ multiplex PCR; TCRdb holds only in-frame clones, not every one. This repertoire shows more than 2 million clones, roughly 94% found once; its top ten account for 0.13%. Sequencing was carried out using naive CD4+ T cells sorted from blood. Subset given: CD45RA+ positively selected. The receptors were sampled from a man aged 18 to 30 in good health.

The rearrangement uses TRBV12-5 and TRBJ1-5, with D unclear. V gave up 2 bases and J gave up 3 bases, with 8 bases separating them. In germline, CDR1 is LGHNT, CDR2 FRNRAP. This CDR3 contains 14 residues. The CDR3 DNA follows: TGTGCTAGTGGTTTGAACTCCTACAATCAGCCCCAGCATTTT. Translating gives CASGLNSYNQPQHF. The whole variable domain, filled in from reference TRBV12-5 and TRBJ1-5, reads DARVTQTPRHKVTEMGQEVTMRCQPILGHNTVFWYRQTMMQGLELLAYFRNRAPLDDSGMPKDRFSAEMPDATLATLKIQPSEPRDSAVYFCASGLNSYNQPQHFGDGTRLSIL.

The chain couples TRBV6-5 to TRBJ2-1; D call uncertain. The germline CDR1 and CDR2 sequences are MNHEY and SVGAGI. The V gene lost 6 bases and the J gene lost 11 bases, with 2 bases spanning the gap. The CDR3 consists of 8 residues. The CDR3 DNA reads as TGTGCCAGCAGCCAGCAGTTCTTC. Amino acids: CASSQQFF.

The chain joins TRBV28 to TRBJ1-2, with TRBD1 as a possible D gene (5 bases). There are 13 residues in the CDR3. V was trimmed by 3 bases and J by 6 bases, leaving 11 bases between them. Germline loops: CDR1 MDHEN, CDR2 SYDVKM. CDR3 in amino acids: CASSFRVKDGYTF. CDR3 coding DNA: TGTGCCAGCAGTTTCAGGGTGAAGGATGGCTACACCTTC.

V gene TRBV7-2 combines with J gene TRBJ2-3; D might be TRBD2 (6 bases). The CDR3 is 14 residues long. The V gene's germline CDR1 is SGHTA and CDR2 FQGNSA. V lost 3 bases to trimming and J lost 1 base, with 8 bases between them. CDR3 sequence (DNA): TGTGCCAGCAGCTTCTGGGAGGGCACAGATACGCAGTATTTT. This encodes CASSFWEGTDTQYF. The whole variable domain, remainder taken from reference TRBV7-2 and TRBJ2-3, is GAGVSQSPSNKVTEKGKDVELRCDPISGHTALYWYRQSLGQGLEFLIYFQGNSAPDKSGLPSDRFSAERTGGSVSTLTIQRTQQEDSAVYLCASSFWEGTDTQYFGPGTRLTVL.

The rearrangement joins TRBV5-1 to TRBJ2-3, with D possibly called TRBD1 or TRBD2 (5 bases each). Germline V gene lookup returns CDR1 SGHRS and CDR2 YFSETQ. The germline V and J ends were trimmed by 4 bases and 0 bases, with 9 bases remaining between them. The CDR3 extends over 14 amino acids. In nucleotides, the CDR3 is TGCGCCAGCAGCGTGGGACCGAGCACAGATACGCAGTATTTT. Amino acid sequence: CASSVGPSTDTQYF.

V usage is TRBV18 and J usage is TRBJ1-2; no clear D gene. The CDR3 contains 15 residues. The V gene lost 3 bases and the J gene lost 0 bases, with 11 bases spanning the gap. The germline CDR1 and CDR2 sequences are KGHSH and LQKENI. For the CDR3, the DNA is TGTGCCAGCTCACCCCCCCCGAGGTCTAACTATGGCTACACCTTC. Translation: CASSPPPRSNYGYTF.

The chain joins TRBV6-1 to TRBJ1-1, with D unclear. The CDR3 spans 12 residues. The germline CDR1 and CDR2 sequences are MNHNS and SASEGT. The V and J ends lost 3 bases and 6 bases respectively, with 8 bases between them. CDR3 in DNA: TGTGCCAGCAGTGACAGGTTTTCTGAAGCTTTCTTT. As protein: CASSDRFSEAFF.

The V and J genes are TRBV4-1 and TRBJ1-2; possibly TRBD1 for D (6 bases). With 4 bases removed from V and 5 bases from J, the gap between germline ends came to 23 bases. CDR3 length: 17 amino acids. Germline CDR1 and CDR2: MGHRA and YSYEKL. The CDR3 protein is CASSPGVSGGAGYGYTF. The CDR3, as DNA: TGCGCCAGCAGCCCCGGAGTGAGCGGGGGCGCTGGTTATGGCTACACCTTC.

The CDR3 DNA reads as TGTGCCAGCAGATCGGGACAGGGTCGCGCAGGGAACTACGAGCAGTACTTC. Its protein product is CASRSGQGRAGNYEQYF. The V and J genes are TRBV5-6 and TRBJ2-7, with 9 bases lining up with TRBD1. The CDR3 extends over 17 amino acids. J gave up 3 bases and V 5 bases, and 15 bases lay outside the gene matches. Germline CDR1 reads SGHDT; CDR2 reads YYEEEE.

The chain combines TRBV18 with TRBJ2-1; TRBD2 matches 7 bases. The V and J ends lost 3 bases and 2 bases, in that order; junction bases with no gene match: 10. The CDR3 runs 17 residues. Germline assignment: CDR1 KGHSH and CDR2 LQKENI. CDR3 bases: TGTGCCAGCTCACCTGATCTGATGGGACTACCCTACAATGAGCAGTTCTTC. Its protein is CASSPDLMGLPYNEQFF.

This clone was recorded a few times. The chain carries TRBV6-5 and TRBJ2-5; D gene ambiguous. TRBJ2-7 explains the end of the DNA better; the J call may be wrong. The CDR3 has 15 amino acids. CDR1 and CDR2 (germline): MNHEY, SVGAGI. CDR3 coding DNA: TGTGCCAGCAGTTACGCGGCAGGCGGTCCGTACGAGCAGTACTTC. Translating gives CASSYAAGGPYEQYF.

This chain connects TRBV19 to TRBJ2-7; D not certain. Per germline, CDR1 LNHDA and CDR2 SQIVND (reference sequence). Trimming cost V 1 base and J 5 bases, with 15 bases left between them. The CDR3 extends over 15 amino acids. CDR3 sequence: CASSIAVGSWNEQYF. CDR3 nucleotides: TGTGCCAGTAGTATAGCCGTCGGCAGTTGGAACGAGCAGTACTTC.

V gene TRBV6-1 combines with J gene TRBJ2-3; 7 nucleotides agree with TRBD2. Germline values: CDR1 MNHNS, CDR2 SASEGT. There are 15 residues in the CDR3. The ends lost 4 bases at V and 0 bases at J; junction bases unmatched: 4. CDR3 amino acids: CASSVMGGSTDTQYF. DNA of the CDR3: TGTGCCAGCAGTGTAATGGGGGGGAGCACAGATACGCAGTATTTT.

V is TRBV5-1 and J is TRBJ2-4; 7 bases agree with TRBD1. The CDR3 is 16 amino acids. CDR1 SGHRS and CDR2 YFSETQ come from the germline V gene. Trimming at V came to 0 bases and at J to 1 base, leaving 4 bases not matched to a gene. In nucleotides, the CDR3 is TGCGCCAGCAGCTTGGACACAGGGGCGGCCAAAAACATTCAGTACTTC. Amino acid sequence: CASSLDTGAAKNIQYF. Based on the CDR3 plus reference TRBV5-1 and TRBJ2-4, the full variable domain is KAGVTQTPRYLIKTRGQQVTLSCSPISGHRSVSWYQQTPGQGLQFLFEYFSETQRNKGNFPGRFSGRQFSNSRSEMNVSTLELGDSALYLCASSLDTGAAKNIQYFGAGTRLSVL.

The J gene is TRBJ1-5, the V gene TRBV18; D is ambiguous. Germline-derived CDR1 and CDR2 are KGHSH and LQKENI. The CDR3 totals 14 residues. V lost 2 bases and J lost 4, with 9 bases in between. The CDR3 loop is CASSPNGVNQPQHF. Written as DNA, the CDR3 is TGTGCCAGCTCACCAAATGGAGTTAATCAGCCCCAGCATTTT.

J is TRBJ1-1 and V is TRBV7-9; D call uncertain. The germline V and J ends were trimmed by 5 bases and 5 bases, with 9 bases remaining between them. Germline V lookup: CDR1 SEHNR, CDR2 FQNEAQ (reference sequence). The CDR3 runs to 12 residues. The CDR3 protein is CASSEGSTEAFF. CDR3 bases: TGTGCCAGCAGCGAAGGGAGTACTGAAGCTTTCTTT.

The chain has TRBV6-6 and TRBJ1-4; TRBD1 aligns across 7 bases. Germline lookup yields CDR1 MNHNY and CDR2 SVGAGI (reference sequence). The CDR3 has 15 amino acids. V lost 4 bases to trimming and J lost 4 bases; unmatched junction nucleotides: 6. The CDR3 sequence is CASSSEGAVNEKLFF. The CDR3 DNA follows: TGTGCCAGCAGTTCCGAGGGGGCCGTTAATGAAAAACTGTTTTTT.

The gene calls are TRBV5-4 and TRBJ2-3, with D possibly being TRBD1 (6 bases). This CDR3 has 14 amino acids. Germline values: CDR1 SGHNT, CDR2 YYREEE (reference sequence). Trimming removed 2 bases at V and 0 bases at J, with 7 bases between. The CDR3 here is CASSLQGSTDTQYF. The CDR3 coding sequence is TGTGCCAGCAGCTTACAGGGTAGCACAGATACGCAGTATTTT.

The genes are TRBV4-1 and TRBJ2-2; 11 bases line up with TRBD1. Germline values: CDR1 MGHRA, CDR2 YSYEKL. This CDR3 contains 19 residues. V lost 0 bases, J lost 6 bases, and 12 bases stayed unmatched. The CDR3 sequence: CASSQEGQGEGLEAGELFF. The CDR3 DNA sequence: TGCGCCAGCAGCCAAGAGGGACAGGGGGAAGGGTTGGAGGCCGGGGAGCTGTTTTTT.

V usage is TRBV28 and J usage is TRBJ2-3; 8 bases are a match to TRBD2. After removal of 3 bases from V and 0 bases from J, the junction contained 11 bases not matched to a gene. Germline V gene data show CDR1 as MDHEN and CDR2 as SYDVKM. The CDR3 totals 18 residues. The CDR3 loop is CASSFRPGLGASTDTQYF. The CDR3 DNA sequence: TGTGCCAGCAGTTTTCGTCCGGGACTAGGGGCTAGCACAGATACGCAGTATTTT. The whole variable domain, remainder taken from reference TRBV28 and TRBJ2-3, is DVKVTQSSRYLVKRTGEKVFLECVQDMDHENMFWYRQDPGLGLRLIYFSYDVKMKEKGDIPEGYSVSREKKERFSLILESASTNQTSMYLCASSFRPGLGASTDTQYFGPGTRLTVL.

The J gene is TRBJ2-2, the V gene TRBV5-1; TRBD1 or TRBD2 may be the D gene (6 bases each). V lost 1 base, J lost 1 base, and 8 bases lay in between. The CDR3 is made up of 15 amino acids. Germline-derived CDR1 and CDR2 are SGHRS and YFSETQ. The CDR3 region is CASSLRGQNTGELFF. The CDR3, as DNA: TGCGCCAGCAGCTTGCGGGGGCAGAACACCGGGGAGCTGTTTTTT.

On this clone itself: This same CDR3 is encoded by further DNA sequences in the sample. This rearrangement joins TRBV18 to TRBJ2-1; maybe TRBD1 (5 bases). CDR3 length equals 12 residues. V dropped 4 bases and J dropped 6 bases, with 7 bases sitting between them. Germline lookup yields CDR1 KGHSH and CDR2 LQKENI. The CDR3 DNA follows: TGTGCCAGCTCACTCGACAGCAATGAGCAGTTCTTC. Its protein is CASSLDSNEQFF.

The CDR3 protein is CAISESELSLENEQFF. The CDR3 DNA is TGTGCCATCAGTGAGTCGGAACTATCACTTGAGAATGAGCAGTTCTTC. V gene TRBV10-3 combines with J gene TRBJ2-1; no definite D call. V gave up 0 bases and J gave up 7 bases, with 16 bases separating them. Per germline, CDR1 ENHRY and CDR2 SYGVKD. The CDR3 has 16 amino acids.

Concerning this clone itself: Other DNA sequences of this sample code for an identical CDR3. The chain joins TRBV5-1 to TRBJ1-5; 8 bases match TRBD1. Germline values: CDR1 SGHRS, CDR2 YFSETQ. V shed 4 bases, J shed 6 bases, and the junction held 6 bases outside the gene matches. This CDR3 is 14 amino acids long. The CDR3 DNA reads TGCGCCAGCAGCCTGGACAGGGAAGGTCAGCCCCAGCATTTT. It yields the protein CASSLDREGQPQHF.

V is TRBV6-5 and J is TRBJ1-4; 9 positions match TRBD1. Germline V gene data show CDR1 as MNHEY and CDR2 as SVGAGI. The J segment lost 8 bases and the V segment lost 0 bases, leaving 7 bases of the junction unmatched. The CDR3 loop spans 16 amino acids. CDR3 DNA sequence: TGTGCCAGCAGTTACTCGCCGGGACAGGGAGGCGAAAAACTGTTTTTT. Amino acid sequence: CASSYSPGQGGEKLFF.

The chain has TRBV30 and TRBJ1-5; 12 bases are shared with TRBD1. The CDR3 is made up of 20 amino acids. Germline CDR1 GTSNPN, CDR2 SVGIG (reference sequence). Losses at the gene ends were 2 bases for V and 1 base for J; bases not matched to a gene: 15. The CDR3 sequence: CAWSQREGQGAFRSNQPQHF. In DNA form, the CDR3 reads TGTGCCTGGAGTCAACGCGAGGGACAGGGGGCCTTTAGAAGCAATCAGCCCCAGCATTTT.

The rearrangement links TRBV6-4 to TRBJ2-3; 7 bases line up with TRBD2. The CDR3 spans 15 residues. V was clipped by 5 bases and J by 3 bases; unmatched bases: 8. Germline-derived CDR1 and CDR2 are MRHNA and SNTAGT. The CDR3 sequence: CASSRGSGITDTQYF. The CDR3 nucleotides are TGTGCCAGCAGTCGGGGGAGCGGGATTACAGATACGCAGTATTTT.